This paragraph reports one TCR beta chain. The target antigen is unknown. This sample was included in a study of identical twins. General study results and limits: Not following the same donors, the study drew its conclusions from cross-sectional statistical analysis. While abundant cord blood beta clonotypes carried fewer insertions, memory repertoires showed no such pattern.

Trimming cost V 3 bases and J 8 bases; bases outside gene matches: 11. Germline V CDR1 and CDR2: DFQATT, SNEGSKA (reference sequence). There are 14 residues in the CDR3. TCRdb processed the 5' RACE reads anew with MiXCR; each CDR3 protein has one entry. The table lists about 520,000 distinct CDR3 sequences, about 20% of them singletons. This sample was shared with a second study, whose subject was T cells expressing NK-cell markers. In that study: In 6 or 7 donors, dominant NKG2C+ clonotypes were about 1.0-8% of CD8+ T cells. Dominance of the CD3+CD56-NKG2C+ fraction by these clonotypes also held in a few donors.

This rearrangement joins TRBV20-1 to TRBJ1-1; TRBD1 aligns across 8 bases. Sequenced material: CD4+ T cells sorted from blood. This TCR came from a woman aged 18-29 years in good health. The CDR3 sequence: CSASLGQGGLEAFF. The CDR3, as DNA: TGCAGTGCTAGTCTCGGACAGGGAGGATTAGAAGCTTTCTTT.